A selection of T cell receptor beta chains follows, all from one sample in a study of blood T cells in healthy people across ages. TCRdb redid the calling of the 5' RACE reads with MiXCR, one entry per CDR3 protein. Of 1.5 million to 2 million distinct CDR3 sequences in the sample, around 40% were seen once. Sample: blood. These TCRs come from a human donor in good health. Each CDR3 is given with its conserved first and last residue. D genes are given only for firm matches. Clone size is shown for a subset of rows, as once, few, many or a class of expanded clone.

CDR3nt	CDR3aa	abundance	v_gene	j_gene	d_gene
TGTGCTAGTGGTTTGGTAAGGGGGATTTCGAGCGATTCCTACAATGAGCAGTTCTTC	CASGLVRGISSDSYNEQFF	NA	TRBV12-5	TRBJ2-1	NA
TGTGCCAGCAGCCAAGTCCCTTGGCCTGGAGAGACCCAGTACTTC	CASSQVPWPGETQYF	NA	TRBV7-3	TRBJ2-5	NA
TGTGCCATCAGTGCCCAGAGGAACACTGAAGCTTTCTTT	CAISAQRNTEAFF	NA	TRBV10-3	TRBJ1-1	NA
TGCGCCAGCAGCTTGGTCCCGGGGACGGGCAATGAGCAGTTCTTC	CASSLVPGTGNEQFF	NA	TRBV5-1	TRBJ2-1	NA
TGTGCCAGCGGAATAGCGGGGGGCGACTTGGCTTTCTTT	CASGIAGGDLAFF	NA	TRBV7-9	TRBJ1-1	NA
TGTGCCAGCAGCTTTAAGCCGGGACAGATCCTCTATGGCTACACCTTC	CASSFKPGQILYGYTF	NA	TRBV7-2	TRBJ1-2	TRBD1
TGTGCCAGCACCCACAGGACTACCCCTAGCACAGATACGCAGTATTTT	CASTHRTTPSTDTQYF	NA	TRBV12-3/TRBV12-4	TRBJ2-3	NA
TGTGCCAGCAGCGCGTGGGGGACCCGCTACGAGCAGTACTTC	CASSAWGTRYEQYF	NA	TRBV7-9	TRBJ2-7	NA
TGTGCCAGCAGCGTTGGACTAGTGGGTGTGACCCAGTACTTC	CASSVGLVGVTQYF	NA	TRBV7-8	TRBJ2-5	TRBD2
TGTGCCAGCAGCATATCAGGAAGAGATACGCAGTATTTT	CASSISGRDTQYF	NA	TRBV3-1	TRBJ2-3	NA
TGTGCCAGCAGTTACTCGCCCCGCAGGGGGCACTTTTCGGATGAGCAGTTCTTC	CASSYSPRRGHFSDEQFF	NA	TRBV6-2/TRBV6-3	TRBJ2-1	TRBD1
TGTGCCAGCAGCTATACATCAGGGAACAATCAGCCCCAGCATTTT	CASSYTSGNNQPQHF	NA	TRBV7-2	TRBJ1-5	NA
TGTGCACTCCAGGGGGGGTCGAACACTGAAGCTTTCTTT	CALQGGSNTEAFF	NA	TRBV7-9	TRBJ1-1	TRBD1
TGTGCCAGCAGCTCTTATGAGAAAGCGGGGGAGTACAATGAGCAGTTCTTC	CASSSYEKAGEYNEQFF	NA	TRBV11-2	TRBJ2-1	TRBD2
TGTGCCAGCAGCTTAAGGAGGGGGGTAGAGACAGATACGCAGTATTTT	CASSLRRGVETDTQYF	NA	TRBV7-2	TRBJ2-3	NA
TGCGCCAGCAGCTTGTACCTAGCGGGGGGCAAAAACATTCAGTACTTC	CASSLYLAGGKNIQYF	NA	TRBV5-1	TRBJ2-4	TRBD2
TGTGCCAGCAGCTTAAGGATCGGGGGGAACACAGATACGCAGTATTTT	CASSLRIGGNTDTQYF	NA	TRBV11-2	TRBJ2-3	TRBD2
TGCAGTGCTAATGGGTGGGACGCATACACAGATACGCAGTATTTT	CSANGWDAYTDTQYF	few	TRBV20-1	TRBJ2-3	NA
TGTGCCATCAGTGAGGACAGGGGGAGAAGTGAGCAGTTCTTC	CAISEDRGRSEQFF	NA	TRBV10-3	TRBJ2-1	TRBD1
TGCGCCAGCAGCCAAGTTAGATTAGGGTACGAGCAGTACTTC	CASSQVRLGYEQYF	NA	TRBV4-1	TRBJ2-7	NA
TGTGCCAGCAGTTTCATGCCCGGGGTTGGCTCCTACAATGAGCAGTTCTTC	CASSFMPGVGSYNEQFF	NA	TRBV12-3/TRBV12-4	TRBJ2-1	NA
TGTGCCACCAGCTGGCGGGACAGGGATACAGATACGCAGTATTTT	CATSWRDRDTDTQYF	NA	TRBV15	TRBJ2-3	TRBD1
TGTGCCAGCATCCTGACTAGCGGGGGGGGCTACAATGAGCAGTTCTTC	CASILTSGGGYNEQFF	NA	TRBV7-2	TRBJ2-1	TRBD2
TGTGCCAGCAGCTTAAGTCCACAGTACTATGGCTACACCTTC	CASSLSPQYYGYTF	NA	TRBV7-2	TRBJ1-2	NA
TGTGCCAGCAGTGACCCCCGGATAGCGGAGACCCAGTACTTC	CASSDPRIAETQYF	NA	TRBV6-4	TRBJ2-5	NA
TGTGCCACCGGCCTACAGCGGGGGTACCAAGAGACCCAGTACTTC	CATGLQRGYQETQYF	NA	TRBV15	TRBJ2-5	TRBD2
TGCGCCAGCAGCTTGGATGGGACAGGGTGGGACATTCAGTACTTC	CASSLDGTGWDIQYF	NA	TRBV5-1	TRBJ2-4	TRBD1
TGTGCCAGCTCACCACCGGCCCTAGAGACCCAGTACTTC	CASSPPALETQYF	NA	TRBV18	TRBJ2-5	NA
TGTGCCAGCACTTCCCCCCCGGGACAGGGGGCGGGGGAGCAGTACTTC	CASTSPPGQGAGEQYF	NA	TRBV6-6	TRBJ2-7	TRBD1
TGTGCCAGCACCAATCACAGGGACGGGGAAGCTTTCTTT	CASTNHRDGEAFF	NA	TRBV7-9	TRBJ1-1	NA
TGTGCCACCGCGTCAGGGCTGAACACTGAGGCTTTCTTT	CATASGLNTEAFF	NA	TRBV24-1	TRBJ1-1	NA
TGTGCCAGCAGCGAAAGAGGAGGTATAGGGAGAACTGAAGCTTTCTTT	CASSERGGIGRTEAFF	once	TRBV7-9	TRBJ1-1	NA
TGTGCCAGCAGTACCGGACAGGGGCACACAGATACGCAGTATTTT	CASSTGQGHTDTQYF	few	TRBV28	TRBJ2-3	TRBD1
TGTGCCTGGAGTGTCGACTTCAACTATGGCTACACCTTC	CAWSVDFNYGYTF	once	TRBV30	TRBJ1-2	NA
TGTGCCAGCAGCTTAGCGGGACAGGGGGGGAATGAGCAGTTCTTC	CASSLAGQGGNEQFF	NA	TRBV7-9	TRBJ2-1	TRBD1
TGTGCCAGCAGCTTGAGGTCCGTGGAAAAACTGTTTTTT	CASSLRSVEKLFF	few	TRBV5-5	TRBJ1-4	NA
TGTGCCAGCAGCTCATTCCGGGACAGGGACCTTAATGAGCAGTTCTTC	CASSSFRDRDLNEQFF	NA	TRBV7-9	TRBJ2-1	TRBD1
TGCGCCAGCAGCCAAGTAACCCAGGGTAGGGGGAACACTGAAGCTTTCTTT	CASSQVTQGRGNTEAFF	NA	TRBV4-3	TRBJ1-1	NA
TGCGCCAGCAGCCCTAGACAGGGGACCGACAATGAGCAGTTCTTC	CASSPRQGTDNEQFF	once	TRBV4-3	TRBJ2-1	TRBD1
TGCGCCAGCAGCCAGGGGAGGGGGGGGAACAATGAGCAGTTCTTC	CASSQGRGGNNEQFF	NA	TRBV4-3	TRBJ2-1	NA
TGTGCCAGCAGGTTAGGGAGGGATGCTGAAGCTTTCTTT	CASRLGRDAEAFF	NA	TRBV7-3	TRBJ1-1	NA
TGCAGTGCTAGACCGCCAGGACCGGCGGGGTCACCCCTCCACTTT	CSARPPGPAGSPLHF	NA	TRBV20-1	TRBJ1-6	NA
TGCGCCAGCCGCAAAGGGGGGGGATCTGATTATGGCTACACCTTC	CASRKGGGSDYGYTF	NA	TRBV4-1	TRBJ1-2	NA
TGTGCCAGCAGTCTAAAGACGTTGCCGGGACAGGGTTTATCCTACGAGCAGTACTTC	CASSLKTLPGQGLSYEQYF	NA	TRBV27	TRBJ2-7	TRBD1
TGTGCCAGCAGCTTAGATCCGCACAAAGAGCTAGCCAAAAACATTCAGTACTTC	CASSLDPHKELAKNIQYF	NA	TRBV7-2	TRBJ2-4	NA
TGTGCCAGCAGCCCCCCTGATTCGCCCCTCGCGGGGAATGAGCAGTTCTTC	CASSPPDSPLAGNEQFF	once	TRBV7-2	TRBJ2-1	NA
TGTGCCAGCAGCTTGGTTGTTAGCGGGGGCCCTCCCCGGTACTTC	CASSLVVSGGPPRYF	NA	TRBV5-5	TRBJ2-4	TRBD2
TGCAGTGCTCGATACCAGACTAGCGGAATCTACAATGAGCAGTTCTTC	CSARYQTSGIYNEQFF	NA	TRBV20-1	TRBJ2-1	TRBD2
TGTGCCAGCAGTTACGAGGGGATGAATGAGCAGTTCTTC	CASSYEGMNEQFF	NA	TRBV6-2/TRBV6-3	TRBJ2-1	NA
TGCGCCAGCACATCGGGACCAGCGAACACAGATACGCAGTATTTT	CASTSGPANTDTQYF	NA	TRBV4-1	TRBJ2-3	NA